This entry is about one T cell receptor (beta chain). This record comes from a study of T cells after yellow fever vaccination. TCRdb reprocessed the 5' RACE reads via MiXCR and lists one record per CDR3 protein. This sample yields 250,000 to 350,000 distinct CDR3 sequences, of which about 6.9% are seen a single time; roughly a sixth belongs to the top ten. The sample consisted of PBMCs, taken 45 days after the first yellow fever vaccination. The sequence was obtained from a man aged 18 to 30 who received the YFV17D yellow fever vaccine.

CDR3 in amino acids: CASLKGRGLSSGANVLTF. The CDR3 DNA follows: TGTGCCAGTCTCAAGGGCAGGGGGCTAAGCTCTGGGGCCAACGTCCTGACTTTC. The rearrangement uses TRBV11-2 and TRBJ2-6; 8 bases align to TRBD1. Germline CDR1 is SGHAT and CDR2 is FQNNGV. The CDR3 extends over 18 amino acids. Trimming at V came to 9 bases and at J to 0 bases, leaving 13 bases not matched to a gene.